Shown below are 24 T cell receptor beta chains from a single sample sequenced in a study of T cells in localized non-small cell lung cancer. Data came from immunoSEQ multiplex PCR; TCRdb stores just in-frame clones and leaves some out. The table records about 59,000 clones, approximately 90% of them present only once. The specimen comprised peripheral blood, sampled before any cancer treatment. These receptors all stem from a man aged 40 to 69 with stage I squamous cell lung carcinoma.

V and J are TRBV9 and TRBJ2-1, with D perhaps matching TRBD2 (6 bases). The germline V and J ends were trimmed by 4 bases and 5 bases, with 16 bases remaining between them. This CDR3 is built from 15 residues. Germline values: CDR1 SGDLS, CDR2 YYNGEE. The CDR3 sequence: CASSTLGRSDNEQFF. The CDR3 DNA follows: TGTGCCAGCAGCACCCTAGGGAGGAGCGACAATGAGCAGTTCTTC.

The chain has TRBV2 and TRBJ1-2; no firm D call. CDR1 is SNHLY, CDR2 FYNNEI, per germline. Trimming took 7 bases from V and 4 from J, leaving 16 bases between them. The CDR3 runs to 14 residues. In DNA form, the CDR3 reads TGTGCCAGCATGGGCACCACGTGGGGCTATGGCTACACCTTC. Its translation is CASMGTTWGYGYTF.

The rearrangement uses TRBV13 and TRBJ2-2; the D is unclear. The CDR3 runs 17 residues. V gave up 6 bases and J gave up 2 bases, with 19 bases separating them. CDR1 and CDR2 (germline): PRHDT, FYEKMQ (reference sequence). In DNA, the CDR3 is TGTGCCAGCAGTTTACCTTCATTGTCGGATAACACCGGGGAGCTGTTTTTT. This sequence encodes CASSLPSLSDNTGELFF.

CDR3 in amino acids: CATSREQNTEAFF. DNA of the CDR3: TGTGCCACCAGCAGAGAACAGAACACTGAAGCTTTCTTT. This chain links TRBV15 with TRBJ1-1, with D uncertain. Germline CDR1 LNHNV, CDR2 YYDKDF (reference sequence). Deletions cut 0 bases from V and 1 base from J, with 3 bases between. The CDR3 runs 13 residues.

The chain joins TRBV25-1 to TRBJ2-1; 12 nucleotides align to TRBD1. V trimming: 1 base; J trimming: 8 bases; junction bases outside the gene matches: 6. There are 16 residues in the CDR3. CDR1 and CDR2 from the germline V gene are MGHDK and SYGVNS. The DNA for the CDR3 is TGTGCCAGCAGTGAATTGGGGGACAGGGGGCTTGATGAGCAGTTCTTC. Translation: CASSELGDRGLDEQFF.

The chain has TRBV5-1 and TRBJ2-5; TRBD2 aligns across 7 bases. Germline values: CDR1 SGHRS, CDR2 YFSETQ. The CDR3 consists of 13 residues. The junction had 1 base not matched to a gene; V was cut back by 2 bases and J by 3 bases. CDR3 protein: CASSFGGEETQYF. CDR3 coding DNA: TGCGCCAGCAGCTTTGGGGGGGAAGAGACCCAGTACTTC.

J is TRBJ2-3 and V is TRBV27, with TRBD2 matching 10 bases. J was trimmed by 9 bases and V by 6 bases; bases with no gene match: 6. The CDR3 has 13 residues. CDR1 and CDR2 from the germline V gene are MNHEY and SMNVEV (reference sequence). This CDR3 reads CASRAAGGRTQYF. The CDR3 region has the DNA TGTGCCAGCAGGGCAGCGGGAGGGAGAACGCAGTATTTT.

The chain carries TRBV5-1 and TRBJ2-1; TRBD2 matches at 7 bases. The J segment lost 5 bases and the V segment lost 9 bases, leaving 11 bases of the junction unmatched. The CDR3 runs to 14 residues. Per germline, CDR1 SGHRS and CDR2 YFSETQ. CDR3 DNA: TGCGCCACCACGGTCGGGGGGATCGACAATGAGCAGTTCTTC. It is translated as CATTVGGIDNEQFF.

J is TRBJ2-7 and V is TRBV28; tentatively, D is TRBD1 (5 bases). CDR3 size: 14 residues. Trimming pared 9 bases from V and 5 bases from J, leaving 20 bases between. Germline CDR1 reads MDHEN; CDR2 reads SYDVKM. CDR3 coding DNA: TGTGCCAGTAACCCCCAGGGATTCTACCACGAGCAGTACTTC. Translation gives CASNPQGFYHEQYF.

The chain employs TRBV10-1 and TRBJ2-1; D remains unclear. CDR1 and CDR2 (germline): WNHNN, SYGVQD (reference sequence). The V end was cut by 0 bases, the J end by 3 bases, with 0 bases between. The CDR3 loop spans 12 amino acids. Here the CDR3 reads CASSESYNEQFF. The CDR3 DNA reads TGCGCCAGCAGTGAGTCCTACAATGAGCAGTTCTTC.

The J gene is TRBJ1-2, the V gene TRBV18; unclear D gene. Trimming removed 1 base at V and 2 bases at J, with 5 bases between. The CDR3 runs 13 residues. Germline CDR1 KGHSH, CDR2 LQKENI. This CDR3 reads CASSPRENYGYTF. Written as DNA, the CDR3 is TGTGCCAGCTCACCACGGGAGAACTATGGCTACACCTTC.

The CDR3 region is CASSYRSGVGNEQFF. The CDR3 DNA reads TGTGCCAGCAGTTACCGCAGCGGGGTTGGCAATGAGCAGTTCTTC. V and J are TRBV6-6 and TRBJ2-1; TRBD2 matches 7 bases. V dropped 2 bases and J dropped 6; count of bases not matched to a gene: 7. This CDR3 has 15 amino acids. Germline V gene sequence: CDR1 MNHNY, CDR2 SVGAGI (reference sequence).

The chain has TRBV7-8 and TRBJ1-5; 7 positions match TRBD1. Germline CDR1 is SGHVS and CDR2 is FQNEAQ. The CDR3 consists of 19 residues. V was clipped by 4 bases and J by 2 bases; unmatched bases: 17. The chain's CDR3 is CASSSPRRRGMVGNQPQHF. In DNA, the CDR3 is TGTGCCAGCAGCTCCCCTCGACGCAGGGGGATGGTAGGCAATCAGCCCCAGCATTTT.

The gene calls are TRBV5-1 and TRBJ1-6, with a weak D call TRBD1 (6 bases). Germline V gene sequence: CDR1 SGHRS, CDR2 YFSETQ. V was clipped by 4 bases and J by 8 bases, with 10 bases between them. The CDR3 is made up of 13 amino acids. CDR3 DNA: TGCGCCAGCAGCCAACAGGGTGATTCACCCCTCCACTTT. Translated, it gives CASSQQGDSPLHF.

This chain links TRBV27 with TRBJ2-7; the D gene is possibly TRBD1 (5 bases). The CDR3 sequence is 14 residues long. The V gene lost 4 bases and the J gene lost 0 bases, with 10 bases spanning the gap. Per the germline V gene, CDR1 is MNHEY and CDR2 is SMNVEV (reference sequence). CDR3 DNA: TGTGCCAGCAGTTACCAGGGAAGCTCCTACGAGCAGTACTTC. It encodes CASSYQGSSYEQYF.

This chain joins TRBV14 and TRBJ2-7; 12 nucleotides match TRBD2. The germline CDR1 and CDR2 sequences are SGHDN and FVKESK. Germline trimming cut 4 bases from V and 8 bases from J; bases unmatched to any gene: 12. There are 16 residues in the CDR3. CDR3 sequence: CASSLLAGGPAGQQYF. The CDR3 DNA reads TGTGCCAGCAGCCTACTAGCGGGAGGCCCTGCGGGTCAGCAGTACTTC.

The CDR3 coding sequence is TGTGCCAGCAGCCCTACTCGCCAAGATGAGCAGTTCTTC. It yields the protein CASSPTRQDEQFF. The chain carries TRBV7-3 and TRBJ2-1; no firm D call. CDR3 size: 13 residues. V gave up 5 bases and J gave up 8 bases, with 13 bases separating them. Germline loops: CDR1 SGHTA, CDR2 FQGTGA.

This chain joins TRBV28 and TRBJ1-2; maybe TRBD1 (5 bases). The CDR3 has 14 amino acids. Germline V gene lookup returns CDR1 MDHEN and CDR2 SYDVKM. V lost 6 bases and J lost 0, with 11 bases in between. CDR3 residues: CASRLGTANYGYTF. In DNA, the CDR3 is TGTGCCAGCAGACTGGGGACGGCTAACTATGGCTACACCTTC.

The chain couples TRBV27 to TRBJ1-2; D is perhaps TRBD1 (6 bases). The V end lost 8 bases, the J end lost 4 bases, and 14 bases lay between the germline ends. The CDR3 contains 13 residues. CDR1 is MNHEY and CDR2 is SMNVEV in the germline V gene (reference sequence). This chain's CDR3 is CASAQGSPYGYTF. DNA for the CDR3: TGTGCCAGCGCCCAGGGGAGCCCCTATGGCTACACCTTC.

The chain recombines TRBV7-2 with TRBJ2-1; D unclear. Trimming cost V 1 base and J 4 bases, with 11 bases left between them. This CDR3 comprises 15 residues. The germline CDR1 and CDR2 sequences are SGHTA and FQGNSA. CDR3: CASSLEWQVYNEQFF. The CDR3 DNA is TGTGCCAGCAGCTTAGAATGGCAGGTATACAATGAGCAGTTCTTC. Combining the CDR3 with reference TRBV7-2 and TRBJ2-1 gives the whole variable domain GAGVSQSPSNKVTEKGKDVELRCDPISGHTALYWYRQSLGQGLEFLIYFQGNSAPDKSGLPSDRFSAERTGGSVSTLTIQRTQQEDSAVYLCASSLEWQVYNEQFFGPGTRLTVL.

In regard to this clone: Other DNA sequences of this sample code for an identical CDR3. The chain carries TRBV29-1 and TRBJ1-2; possibly TRBD1 for D (5 bases). V dropped 3 bases and J dropped 8 bases, with 10 bases sitting between them. Germline CDR1 is SQVTM and CDR2 is ANQGSEA. The CDR3 sequence is 11 residues long. CDR3 in DNA: TGCAGCGTTGAGGAAGGGGAGGGCTACACCTTC. As protein: CSVEEGEGYTF.

The chain combines TRBV5-1 with TRBJ2-5, with TRBD2 as a possible D gene (7 bases). CDR3 size: 15 residues. The ends were cut back, 2 bases at V and 4 bases at J, with 15 bases in the middle. Germline CDR1 and CDR2: SGHRS and YFSETQ. In nucleotides, the CDR3 is TGCGCCAGCAGCTTACGGGGGGCCGGGCTAGAGACCCAGTACTTC. Amino acids: CASSLRGAGLETQYF.

V gene TRBV28 combines with J gene TRBJ2-7, with D possibly being TRBD1 or TRBD2 (5 bases each). The CDR3 has 14 amino acids. Germline CDR1 reads MDHEN; CDR2 reads SYDVKM. V gave up 3 bases and J gave up 3 bases, with 12 bases separating them. The CDR3 reads CASSFHGGVYEQYF. For the CDR3, the DNA is TGTGCCAGCAGTTTTCATGGGGGTGTCTACGAGCAGTACTTC.

V is TRBV9 and J is TRBJ2-1, with 10 bases aligning to TRBD1. Trimming removed 4 bases from V and 7 bases from J; junction bases left unmatched: 5. CDR1 and CDR2 from the germline V gene are SGDLS and YYNGEE. This CDR3 is built from 14 residues. The CDR3 sequence: CASSRDRGWNEQFF. The CDR3 DNA reads as TGTGCCAGCAGCCGGGACAGGGGTTGGAATGAGCAGTTCTTC.